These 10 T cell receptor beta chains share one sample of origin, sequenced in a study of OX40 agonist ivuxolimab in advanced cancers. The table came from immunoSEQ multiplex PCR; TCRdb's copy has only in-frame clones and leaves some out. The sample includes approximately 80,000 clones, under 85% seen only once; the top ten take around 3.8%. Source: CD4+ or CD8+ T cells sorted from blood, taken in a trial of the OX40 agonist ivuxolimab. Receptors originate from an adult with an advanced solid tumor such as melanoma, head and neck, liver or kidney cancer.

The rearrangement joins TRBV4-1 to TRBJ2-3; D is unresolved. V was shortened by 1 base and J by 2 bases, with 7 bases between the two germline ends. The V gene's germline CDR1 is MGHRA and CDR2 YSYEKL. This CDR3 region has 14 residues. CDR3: CASSQVLFTDTQYF. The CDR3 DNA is TGCGCCAGCAGCCAAGTCCTCTTCACAGATACGCAGTATTTT.

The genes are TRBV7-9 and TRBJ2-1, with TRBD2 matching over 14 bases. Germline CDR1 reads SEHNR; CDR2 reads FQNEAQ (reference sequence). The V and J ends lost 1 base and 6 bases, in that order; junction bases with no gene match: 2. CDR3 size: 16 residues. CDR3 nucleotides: TGTGCCAGCAGCTTAGTGACTAGCGGGAGGGGCAATGAGCAGTTCTTC. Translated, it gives CASSLVTSGRGNEQFF. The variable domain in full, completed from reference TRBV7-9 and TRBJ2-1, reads DTGVSQNPRHKITKRGQNVTFRCDPISEHNRLYWYRQTLGQGPEFLTYFQNEAQLEKSRLLSDRFSAERPKGSFSTLEIQRTEQGDSAMYLCASSLVTSGRGNEQFFGPGTRLTVL.

The CDR3 region is CASSSRVHRNEQYF. The CDR3 region has the DNA TGTGCCAGCAGTTCCAGGGTTCATAGGAACGAGCAGTACTTC. The chain joins TRBV28 to TRBJ2-5; D may be TRBD1 (5 bases). The end of the DNA is better explained by TRBJ2-7, so the J call may be wrong. The CDR3 spans 14 residues. Germline CDR1 reads MDHEN; CDR2 reads SYDVKM.

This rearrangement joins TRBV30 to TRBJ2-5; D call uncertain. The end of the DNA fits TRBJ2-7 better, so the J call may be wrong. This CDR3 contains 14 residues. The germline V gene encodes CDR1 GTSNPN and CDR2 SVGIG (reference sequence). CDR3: CAWSVGSPSYEQYF. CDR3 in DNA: TGTGCCTGGAGTGTTGGCAGCCCTTCCTACGAGCAGTACTTC.

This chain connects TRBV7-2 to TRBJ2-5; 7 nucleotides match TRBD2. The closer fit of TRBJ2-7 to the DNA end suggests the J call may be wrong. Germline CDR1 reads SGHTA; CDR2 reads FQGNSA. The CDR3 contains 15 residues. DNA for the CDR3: TGTGCCAGCAGCTTTTACCCGCGGGAGCCGGGCGAGCAGTACTTC. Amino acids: CASSFYPREPGEQYF.

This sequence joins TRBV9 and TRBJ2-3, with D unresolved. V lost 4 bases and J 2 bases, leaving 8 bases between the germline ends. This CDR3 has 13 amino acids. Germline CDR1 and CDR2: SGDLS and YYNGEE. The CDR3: CASSPSPTDTQYF. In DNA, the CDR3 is TGTGCCAGCAGCCCCTCTCCCACAGATACGCAGTATTTT.

CDR3 sequence: CASSFGTGDNEQYF. The CDR3 DNA is TGTGCCAGCAGTTTTGGGACAGGGGACAACGAGCAGTACTTC. The chain is built from TRBV28 and TRBJ2-5, with 10 bases fitting TRBD1. TRBJ2-7 matches the DNA end more closely, so the J call is doubtful. CDR3 length equals 14 residues. CDR1 is MDHEN, CDR2 SYDVKM, per germline.

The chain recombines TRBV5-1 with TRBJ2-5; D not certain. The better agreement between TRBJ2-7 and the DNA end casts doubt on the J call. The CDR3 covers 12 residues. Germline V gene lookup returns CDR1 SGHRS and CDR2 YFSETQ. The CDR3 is CASSLNGGEQYF. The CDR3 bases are TGCGCCAGCAGCTTGAATGGTGGCGAGCAGTACTTC.

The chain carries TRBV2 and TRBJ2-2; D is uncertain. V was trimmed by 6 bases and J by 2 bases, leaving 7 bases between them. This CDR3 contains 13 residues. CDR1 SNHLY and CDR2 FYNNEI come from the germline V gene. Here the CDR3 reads CASRLTNTGELFF. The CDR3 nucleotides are TGTGCCAGCAGACTAACTAACACCGGGGAGCTGTTTTTT.

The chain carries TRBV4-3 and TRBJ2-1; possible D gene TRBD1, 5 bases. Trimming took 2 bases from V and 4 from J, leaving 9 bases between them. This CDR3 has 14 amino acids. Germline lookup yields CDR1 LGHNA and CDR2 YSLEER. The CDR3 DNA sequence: TGCGCCAGCAGCCAAAGCAGGGTATACAATGAGCAGTTCTTC. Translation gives CASSQSRVYNEQFF.